The 7 T cell receptor beta chains reported below all come from one sample, sequenced in a study of T-cell reconstitution after alpha-beta-depleted transplantation in children. Preparing the TCRbeta library involved the use of unique molecular identifiers. TCRdb reprocessed the PCR reads with MiXCR, giving one entry per CDR3 protein. In the table there are about 830,000 distinct CDR3 sequences, roughly 15% of which are singletons. The sample here was PBMCs, mostly from graft donor cells, taken 360 days after TCRalphabeta/CD19-depleted stem cell transplant. Receptors originate from a male patient aged 10 to 17 who had a stem cell transplant for acute lymphoblastic leukemia, so the T cells may come from the graft donor.

This clonotype was counted only a few times. The rearrangement joins TRBV3-1 to TRBJ2-7; 13 bases align to TRBD2. Trimming at V came to 4 bases and at J to 7 bases, leaving 13 bases not matched to a gene. The CDR3 is made up of 17 amino acids. CDR1 and CDR2 from the germline V gene are LGHDT and YNNKEL (reference sequence). The CDR3, as DNA: TGTGCCAGCAGCCGATTGACCGGACTAGCGGGAGAGCAGGAGCAGTACTTC. It codes for CASSRLTGLAGEQEQYF.

This clonotype came up many times. The genes are TRBV29-1 and TRBJ2-2; possibly TRBD2 for D (6 bases). Trimming pared 6 bases from V and 7 bases from J, leaving 12 bases between. This CDR3 has 12 amino acids. Germline lookup yields CDR1 SQVTM and CDR2 ANQGSEA. The CDR3 reads CSVSGGVGELFF. DNA of the CDR3: TGCAGCGTGTCAGGAGGGGTCGGGGAGCTGTTTTTT.

The rearrangement joins TRBV20-1 to TRBJ1-1; D is perhaps TRBD1 (5 bases). The V end lost 0 bases, the J end lost 9 bases, and 17 bases lay between the germline ends. This CDR3 comprises 14 residues. Germline V gives CDR1 DFQATT, CDR2 SNEGSKA (reference sequence). CDR3 sequence reads: CSARDPVQGGKAFF. The CDR3 bases are TGCAGTGCTAGAGATCCCGTCCAGGGAGGCAAAGCTTTCTTT.

This clonotype was detected ten times or more. V and J are TRBV12-3 or TRBV12-4 and TRBJ2-1, with D possibly TRBD1 on 6 matching bases. The CDR3 totals 14 residues. With 4 bases removed from V and 8 bases from J, the gap between germline ends came to 15 bases. The CDR3 nucleotides are TGTGCCAGCAGTTCCCTAGGGGGTCGCGATGAGCAGTTCTTC. The encoded protein is CASSSLGGRDEQFF.

This clonotype was detected many times. The chain employs TRBV7-9 and TRBJ2-3, with TRBD1 matching over 10 bases. CDR3 size: 15 residues. The ends lost 6 bases at V and 2 bases at J; junction bases unmatched: 5. Per the germline V gene, CDR1 is SEHNR and CDR2 is FQNEAQ (reference sequence). This CDR3 is CASSTRQGATDTQYF. The CDR3, as DNA: TGTGCCAGCAGTACCAGACAGGGGGCCACAGATACGCAGTATTTT.

This clonotype was seen only a few times. This sequence joins TRBV4-2 and TRBJ2-1; 7 nucleotides match TRBD2. The germline gives CDR1 LGHNA, CDR2 YNFKEQ. The V gene end was trimmed by 9 bases and the J gene end by 5 bases; junction bases not matched to a gene: 13. The length of the CDR3 is 15 residues. CDR3 region: CASKPTELANNEQFF. The CDR3 DNA follows: TGTGCCAGTAAGCCAACAGAACTAGCGAACAATGAGCAGTTCTTC.

The count of this clonotype is one. The CDR3 DNA sequence: TGTGCCAGCATCCGTTTAGGGCCCACTAACTATGGCTACACCTTC. It yields the protein CASIRLGPTNYGYTF. The chain has TRBV2 and TRBJ1-2; no reliable D call. This CDR3 has 15 residues. Germline CDR1 reads SNHLY; CDR2 reads FYNNEI. Trimming shortened V by 7 bases and J by 0 bases, and 15 bases separated the two germline ends.